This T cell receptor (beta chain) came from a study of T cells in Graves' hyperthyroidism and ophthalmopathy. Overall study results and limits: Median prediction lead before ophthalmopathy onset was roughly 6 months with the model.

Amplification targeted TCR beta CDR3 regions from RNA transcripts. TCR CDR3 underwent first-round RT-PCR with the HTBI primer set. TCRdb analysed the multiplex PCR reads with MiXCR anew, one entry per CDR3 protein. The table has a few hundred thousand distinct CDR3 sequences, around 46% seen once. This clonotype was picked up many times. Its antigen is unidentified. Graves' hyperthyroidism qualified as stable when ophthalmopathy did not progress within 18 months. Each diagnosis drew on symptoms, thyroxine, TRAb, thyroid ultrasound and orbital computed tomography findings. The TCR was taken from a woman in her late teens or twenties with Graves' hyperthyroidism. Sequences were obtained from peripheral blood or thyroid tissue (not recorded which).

Here the CDR3 reads CASSRGSAGSGNTIYF. CDR3 DNA sequence: TGTGCCAGCAGCCGGGGATCCGCGGGCTCCGGAAACACCATATATTTT. The chain is built from TRBV7-8 and TRBJ1-3; no definite D call. CDR1 and CDR2 (germline): SGHVS, FQNEAQ. V was clipped by 5 bases and J by 4 bases, with 18 bases between them. The CDR3 is 16 amino acids.